Sequencing of this TCR beta chain was carried out in a study of response to subunit inactivated influenza vaccine. This clonotype was counted only a few times. The antigen is unknown. Germline values: CDR1 SGHNT, CDR2 YYREEE (reference sequence). Trimming shortened V by 0 bases and J by 2 bases, and 16 bases separated the two germline ends. The CDR3 consists of 17 residues. TCRdb passed the RT-PCR reads through MiXCR, listing each CDR3 protein once. The sample records some 570,000 distinct CDR3 sequences, roughly 10% being singletons. Study observations and caveats: The authors put forward the suggestion that each seasonal influenza vaccination may bring in only a limited number of new T cells.

The sample was also reused in another study, on T cells expressing NK-cell markers. That paper adds: TCR beta cDNA was generated via 5'RACE template switching incorporating UMIs. It was from sorted CD3+CD56+NKG2C+, CD3+CD56+NKG2C- and CD3+CD56-NKG2C+ T cells that TCR beta repertoires came. Of the CD8+ T cells in more than five donors, about 1.0-7.0% belonged to dominant NKG2C+ clonotypes. The CD3+CD56-NKG2C+ fraction was also led by these clonotypes in a few donors.

The receptor comes from a man in his fifties or sixties who received an inactivated influenza vaccine. This sample comprised PBMCs from blood, obtained on the day of vaccination. J is TRBJ2-3 and V is TRBV5-4, with TRBD2 as a possible D gene (6 bases). CDR3 sequence (DNA): TGTGCCAGCAGCTTGGGCCCGATTAGCGGAAACACAGATACGCAGTATTTT. Translating gives CASSLGPISGNTDTQYF.